This T cell receptor beta chain was obtained from a study of blood T cell repertoires in COVID-19. Overall study: The United States, Italy and Spain were the sources of the acute and convalescent COVID-19 samples. The analysed material was cDNA or gDNA that came from T cells, B-cell-depleted T cells, or PBMCs.

Authors' analysis steps: Reference gene primer amplification yielded estimated nucleated cell counts. Sequencing was performed with immunoSEQ multiplex PCR; in TCRdb, only in-frame clones are kept and a portion is missing. V and J calls and clone size are as listed in that table; D and trimming were resolved from the DNA. The sample carries roughly 150,000 clones, around 89% recorded once. The trim removed 6 bases at V and 0 bases at J, leaving 4 bases unmatched. This CDR3 region has 15 residues. Germline V CDR1 and CDR2: MNHEY, SVGAGI. Sequencing was performed on peripheral blood. The TCR comes from a man in his 60s with active or convalescent COVID-19. This chain uses TRBV6-5 with TRBJ1-5, with TRBD1 matching 8 bases. The CDR3 loop is CASRWTGLSNQPQHF. CDR3 sequence (DNA): TGTGCCAGCAGATGGACAGGGCTTAGCAATCAGCCCCAGCATTTT.